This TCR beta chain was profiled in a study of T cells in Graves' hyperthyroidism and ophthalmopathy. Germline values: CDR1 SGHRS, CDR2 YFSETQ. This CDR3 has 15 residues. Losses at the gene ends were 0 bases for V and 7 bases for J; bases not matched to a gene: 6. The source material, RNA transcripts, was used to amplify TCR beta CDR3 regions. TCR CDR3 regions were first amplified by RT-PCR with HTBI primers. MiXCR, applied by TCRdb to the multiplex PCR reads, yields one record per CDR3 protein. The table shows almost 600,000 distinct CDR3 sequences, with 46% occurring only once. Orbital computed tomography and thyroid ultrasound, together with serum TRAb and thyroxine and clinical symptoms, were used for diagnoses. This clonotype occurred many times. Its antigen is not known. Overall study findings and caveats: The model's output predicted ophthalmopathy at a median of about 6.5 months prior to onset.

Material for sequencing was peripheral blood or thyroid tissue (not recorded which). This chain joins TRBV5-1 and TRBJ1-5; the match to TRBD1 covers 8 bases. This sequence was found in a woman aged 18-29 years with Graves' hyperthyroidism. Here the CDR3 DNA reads TGCGCCAGCAGCTTGGGAACAGGGGGATGGCAGCCCCAGCATTTT. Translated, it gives CASSLGTGGWQPQHF.